This T cell receptor (beta chain) came from a study of cytomegalovirus exposure and HLA in healthy donors. Concerning this clone: Its matching antigen is unknown.

The study, taken as a whole, reports: Most TCR sequences were rare, but some public TCRs occurred in many donors. The productive fraction for most TCR beta V segments was about 87% or about 30% in an earlier analysis.

The primer mix had 60 Vbeta and 13 Jbeta primers. Method: immunoSEQ multiplex PCR; TCRdb's copy keeps in-frame clones and lacks some. The sample records about 140,000 clones, nearly 90% being singletons. This clonotype was sampled from a woman between 40 and 50 years old in good health and CMV-seronegative. Material: PBMCs.

The CDR3 here is CASNRGTPYNEQFF. CDR3 coding DNA: TGTGCCAGCAACCGGGGTACCCCCTACAATGAGCAGTTCTTC. The V gene is TRBV2, the J gene TRBJ2-1; TRBD2 might be the D (5 bases). With 7 bases removed from V and 2 bases from J, the gap between germline ends came to 12 bases. The germline CDR1 and CDR2 sequences are SNHLY and FYNNEI. This CDR3 contains 14 residues.